The 7 T cell receptor beta chains reported below all come from one sample, sequenced in a study of OX40 agonist ivuxolimab in advanced cancers. The repertoire was sequenced with immunoSEQ multiplex PCR; TCRdb's copy has only in-frame clones and lacks some. The data contain about 14,000 clones, around four fifths of them seen just once; the ten biggest clones take up about 32%. The specimen was CD4+ or CD8+ T cells sorted from blood, collected in a trial of the OX40 agonist ivuxolimab. The origin of the receptors is an adult with an advanced solid tumor such as melanoma, head and neck, liver or kidney cancer.

The chain joins TRBV9 to TRBJ1-2, with D possibly matching TRBD1 (6 bases). This CDR3 comprises 14 residues. V gave up 0 bases and J gave up 6 bases, with 12 bases separating them. Germline V gene sequence: CDR1 SGDLS, CDR2 YYNGEE. CDR3 sequence reads: CASSVDLGANGYTF. The CDR3 nucleotides read TGTGCCAGCAGCGTAGATTTGGGGGCGAATGGCTACACCTTC.

The V call is TRBV27, the J call TRBJ2-1; D possibly matches TRBD1 or TRBD2 (5 bases each). The ends were cut back, 2 bases at V and 7 bases at J, with 12 bases in the middle. In germline, CDR1 is MNHEY, CDR2 SMNVEV (reference sequence). CDR3 length: 14 residues. CDR3 DNA: TGTGCCAGCAGTTTAATGAGGGGTCGGAATGAGCAGTTCTTC. Its protein is CASSLMRGRNEQFF.

The genes are TRBV6-1 and TRBJ1-1; a weak D match, TRBD1 (6 bases). This CDR3 has 14 residues. Germline V gene sequence: CDR1 MNHNS, CDR2 SASEGT. The V end lost 8 bases, the J end lost 2 bases, and 15 bases lay between the germline ends. In DNA, the CDR3 is TGTGCCAGCTTCCGGGGGGCCGTTAACACTGAAGCTTTCTTT. Its protein product is CASFRGAVNTEAFF.

The V gene is TRBV11-2, the J gene TRBJ1-4; 8 bases align to TRBD1. Germline lookup yields CDR1 SGHAT and CDR2 FQNNGV. Trimming cost V 3 bases and J 8 bases; bases outside gene matches: 5. The CDR3 consists of 14 residues. Here the CDR3 reads CASSFLTGGEKLFF. CDR3 DNA sequence: TGTGCCAGCAGCTTTTTAACAGGGGGGGAAAAACTGTTTTTT.

The V call is TRBV2, the J call TRBJ2-1; D call uncertain. Germline CDR1 is SNHLY and CDR2 is FYNNEI. Trimming removed 4 bases from V and 10 bases from J, with 5 bases in between. The CDR3 contains 10 residues. The CDR3 DNA is TGTGCCAGCAGTGCACAGGAGCAGTTCTTC. Its translation: CASSAQEQFF.

V and J are TRBV30 and TRBJ2-1; D uncertain. Germline values: CDR1 GTSNPN, CDR2 SVGIG (reference sequence). The CDR3 is 12 amino acids. Deletions cut 3 bases from V and 9 bases from J, with 12 bases between. This CDR3 is CAWSRDFPEQFF. The DNA of the CDR3 is TGTGCCTGGAGCCGAGACTTCCCTGAGCAGTTCTTC.

The chain uses TRBV7-9 and TRBJ2-1; D ambiguous. V lost 0 bases and J 4 bases, leaving 19 bases between the germline ends. Germline V gene sequence: CDR1 SEHNR, CDR2 FQNEAQ (reference sequence). CDR3 length: 18 residues. The CDR3 reads CASSLAARWGSFYNEQFF. DNA for the CDR3: TGTGCCAGCAGCTTAGCGGCCCGTTGGGGATCCTTTTACAATGAGCAGTTCTTC. Combining the CDR3 with reference TRBV7-9 and TRBJ2-1 gives the whole variable domain DTGVSQNPRHKITKRGQNVTFRCDPISEHNRLYWYRQTLGQGPEFLTYFQNEAQLEKSRLLSDRFSAERPKGSFSTLEIQRTEQGDSAMYLCASSLAARWGSFYNEQFFGPGTRLTVL.